The source of this TCR beta chain is a study of early T cells in non-severe SARS-CoV-2 infection. TCRdb processed the 5' RACE reads anew with MiXCR; each CDR3 protein has one entry. Of about 30,000 distinct CDR3 sequences in the sample, 5% to 6% were seen once. Trimming took off 4 bases at V and 6 bases at J, with 20 bases between the two ends. The CDR3 spans 15 residues. CDR1 SGHRS and CDR2 YFSETQ come from the germline V gene. The material sequenced was whole blood. This sequence joins TRBV5-1 and TRBJ2-7, with D perhaps being TRBD1 or TRBD2 (5 bases each). This TCR was sampled from an adult who was a healthcare worker with PCR-confirmed SARS-CoV-2 infection or an uninfected control (not recorded which). Here the CDR3 DNA reads TGCGCCAGCAGCACTAATAGGGGACGTGGAGGCGAGCAGTACTTC. Its translation is CASSTNRGRGGEQYF.